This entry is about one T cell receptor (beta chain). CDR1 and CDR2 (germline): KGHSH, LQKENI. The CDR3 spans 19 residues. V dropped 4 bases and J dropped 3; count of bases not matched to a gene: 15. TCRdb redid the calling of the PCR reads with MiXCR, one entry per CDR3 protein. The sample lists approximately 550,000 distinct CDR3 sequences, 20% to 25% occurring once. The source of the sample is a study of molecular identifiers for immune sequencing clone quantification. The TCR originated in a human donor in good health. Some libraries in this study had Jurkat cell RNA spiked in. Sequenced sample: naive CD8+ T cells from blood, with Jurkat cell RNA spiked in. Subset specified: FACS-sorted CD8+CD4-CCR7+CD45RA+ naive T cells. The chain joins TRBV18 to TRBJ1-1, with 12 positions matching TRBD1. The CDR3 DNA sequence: TGTGCCAGCTCACGTCCGGGACAGGGGGCGACTTATGGCTACACTGAAGCTTTCTTT. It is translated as CASSRPGQGATYGYTEAFF.